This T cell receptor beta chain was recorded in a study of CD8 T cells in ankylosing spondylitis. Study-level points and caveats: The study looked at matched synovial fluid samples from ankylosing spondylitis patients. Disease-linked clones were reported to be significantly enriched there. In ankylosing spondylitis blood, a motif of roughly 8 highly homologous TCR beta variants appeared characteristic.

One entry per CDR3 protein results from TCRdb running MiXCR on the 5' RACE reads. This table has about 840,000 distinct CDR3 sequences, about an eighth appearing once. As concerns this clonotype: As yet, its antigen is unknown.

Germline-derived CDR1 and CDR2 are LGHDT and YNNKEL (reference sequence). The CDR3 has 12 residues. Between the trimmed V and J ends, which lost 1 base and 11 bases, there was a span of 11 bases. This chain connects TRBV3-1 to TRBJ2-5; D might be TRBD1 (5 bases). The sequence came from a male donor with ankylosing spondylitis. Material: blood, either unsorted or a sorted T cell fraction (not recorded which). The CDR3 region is CASSQGQAGQYF. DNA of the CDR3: TGTGCCAGCAGCCAAGGGCAGGCAGGGCAGTACTTC.